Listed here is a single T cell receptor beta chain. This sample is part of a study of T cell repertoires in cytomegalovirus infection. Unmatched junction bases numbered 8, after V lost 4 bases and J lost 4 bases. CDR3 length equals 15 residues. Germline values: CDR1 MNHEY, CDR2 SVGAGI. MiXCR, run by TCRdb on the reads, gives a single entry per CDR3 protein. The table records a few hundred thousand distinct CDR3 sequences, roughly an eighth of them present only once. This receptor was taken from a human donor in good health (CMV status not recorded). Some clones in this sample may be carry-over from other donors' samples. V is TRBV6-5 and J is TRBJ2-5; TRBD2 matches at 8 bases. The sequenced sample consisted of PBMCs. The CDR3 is CASSLAGGLRETQYF. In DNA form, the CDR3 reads TGTGCCAGCAGTTTGGCGGGGGGCTTGAGAGAGACCCAGTACTTC.